This T cell receptor beta chain was obtained from a study of long-term antiretroviral therapy in people with HIV. Sequencing relied on immunoSEQ assay v3.0, run at survey level. Sequencing was performed with immunoSEQ multiplex PCR; in TCRdb, only in-frame clones are kept and a portion is missing. The sample contains roughly 16,000 clones, over 70% of which appear only once. Study-wide points: Comparison with controls showed narrower CDR3 length ranges in HIV repertoires.

Note on this clone: Its antigen is not identified.

This CDR3 contains 13 residues. Germline lookup yields CDR1 SNHLY and CDR2 FYNNEI. V lost 8 bases, J lost 4 bases, and 12 bases lay in between. The gene calls are TRBV2 and TRBJ1-5; no clear D gene. The specimen was unsorted PBMCs, collected roughly 2.1 years before starting antiretroviral therapy. The source of this sequence is a young man with HIV. The CDR3 spells CASGKEGNQPQHF. CDR3 DNA sequence: TGTGCCAGCGGGAAGGAGGGAAATCAGCCCCAGCATTTT.